The clone carrying this TCR beta chain has a single count. What it binds is unknown. Method: immunoSEQ multiplex PCR; TCRdb's copy keeps in-frame clones and lacks some. Here the sample spans more than 85,000 clones, approximately 90% being singletons. These data are taken from a study of T cell responses to AZD1222 COVID-19 vaccine. Broader study findings: The span of vaccine-associated CD4 TCRs extended across spike, with dominance at 160-218 and 743-854.

The sequence came from an adult in good health. Sequencing used peripheral blood, obtained on day 0 of AZD1222 vaccination.

DNA for the CDR3: TGTGCCAGCAGCCGGGGAACAGGCTCACGCACTGAAGCTTTCTTT. Protein product: CASSRGTGSRTEAFF. This chain links TRBV3-1 (or the pseudogene TRBV3-2) with TRBJ1-1, with D maybe TRBD1 (5 bases). The CDR3 consists of 15 residues. The V gene's germline CDR1 is LGHDT and CDR2 YNNKEL (reference sequence). V was trimmed by 4 bases and J by 4 bases, leaving 16 bases between them.